This record covers a single T cell receptor beta chain. The sample comes from a study of blood T cell repertoires in COVID-19. Study as a whole: The United States, Italy and Spain were the sources of the acute and convalescent COVID-19 samples.

The protocol was immunoSEQ multiplex PCR, while the TCRdb copy is restricted to in-frame clones and leaves out a portion. The sample has 150,000 to 190,000 clones; approximately 85% are singletons. From germline, CDR1 is SGHAT and CDR2 FQNNGV. The V gene end was trimmed by 4 bases and the J gene end by 4 bases; junction bases not matched to a gene: 6. This CDR3 contains 14 residues. Specimen: peripheral blood. The rearrangement links TRBV11-2 to TRBJ1-2, with 7 bases fitting TRBD1. The receptor was isolated from an older woman with COVID-19, enrolled during active disease. This CDR3 is CASSSRDSLYGYTF. CDR3 DNA sequence: TGTGCCAGCAGCTCCCGGGACAGCCTCTATGGCTACACCTTC.